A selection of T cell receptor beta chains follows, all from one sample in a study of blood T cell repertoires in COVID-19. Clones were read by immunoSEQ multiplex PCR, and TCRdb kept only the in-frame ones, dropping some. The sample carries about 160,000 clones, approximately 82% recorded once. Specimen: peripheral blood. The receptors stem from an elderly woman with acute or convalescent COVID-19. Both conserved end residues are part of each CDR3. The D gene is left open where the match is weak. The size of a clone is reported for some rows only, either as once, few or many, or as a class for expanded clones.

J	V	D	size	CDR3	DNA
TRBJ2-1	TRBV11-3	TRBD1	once	CASSSGTGEFEQFF	TGTGCCAGCAGCTCCGGGACAGGGGAGTTTGAGCAGTTCTTC
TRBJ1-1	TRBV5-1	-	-	CASGISGWASTEAFF	TGCGCCAGCGGTATCTCAGGGTGGGCGAGTACTGAAGCTTTCTTT
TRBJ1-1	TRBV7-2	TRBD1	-	CASSLAGTERAFF	TGTGCCAGCAGCTTAGCAGGGACAGAACGGGCTTTCTTT
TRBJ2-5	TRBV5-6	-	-	CASSSQETQYF	TGTGCCAGCAGCTCTCAAGAGACCCAGTACTTC
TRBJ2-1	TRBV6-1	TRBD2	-	CASSEGLAQNGEQFF	TGTGCCAGCAGTGAAGGACTAGCGCAAAACGGAGAGCAGTTCTTC
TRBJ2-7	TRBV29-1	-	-	CSVGDIYEQYF	TGCAGCGTGGGGGACATCTACGAGCAGTACTTC
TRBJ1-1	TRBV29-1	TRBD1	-	CSVGGDRVGTEAFF	TGCAGCGTGGGGGGGGACAGGGTAGGAACTGAAGCTTTCTTT
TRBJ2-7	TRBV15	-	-	CATSRGLSYEQYF	TGTGCCACCAGCAGAGGACTGTCCTACGAGCAGTACTTC
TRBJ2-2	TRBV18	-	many	CASSPLDSLATGELFF	TGTGCCAGCTCACCCTTGGACAGCTTGGCCACCGGGGAGCTGTTTTTT
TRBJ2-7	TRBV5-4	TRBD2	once	CASSLMRGSYEQYF	TGTGCCAGCAGCTTGATGCGCGGGAGCTACGAGCAGTACTTC
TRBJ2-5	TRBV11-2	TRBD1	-	CASSWTGYQETQYF	TGTGCCAGCAGCTGGACAGGTTATCAAGAGACCCAGTACTTC
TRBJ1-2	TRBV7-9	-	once	CASSLASGTTGGYTF	TGTGCCAGCAGCTTAGCTTCCGGGACAACGGGCGGCTACACCTTC
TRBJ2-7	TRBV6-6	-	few	CASSYSGAYEQYF	TGTGCCAGCAGTTACTCTGGGGCGTACGAGCAGTACTTC
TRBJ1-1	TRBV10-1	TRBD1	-	CASTGQGSTEAFF	TGCGCCAGCACCGGACAGGGGAGCACTGAAGCTTTCTTT
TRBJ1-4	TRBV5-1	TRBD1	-	CASSLASGTGYEKLFF	TGCGCCAGCAGCTTGGCTTCCGGGACAGGGTATGAAAAACTGTTTTTT
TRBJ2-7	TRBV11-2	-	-	CASSGTGLEQYF	TGTGCCAGCAGCGGCACAGGTCTCGAGCAGTACTTC
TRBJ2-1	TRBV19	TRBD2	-	CASSIRASGRSYNEQFF	TGTGCCAGTAGTATACGGGCTAGCGGGAGGTCTTACAATGAGCAGTTCTTC
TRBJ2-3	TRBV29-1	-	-	CSARRATDTQYF	TGCAGCGCAAGGAGGGCCACAGATACGCAGTATTTT
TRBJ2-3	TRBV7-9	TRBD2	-	CASSQASGHTDTQYF	TGTGCCAGCAGCCAGGCTAGCGGGCACACAGATACGCAGTATTTT
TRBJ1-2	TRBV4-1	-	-	CASSQDWGRPNYGYTF	TGCGCCAGCAGCCAAGATTGGGGGCGACCTAACTATGGCTACACCTTC
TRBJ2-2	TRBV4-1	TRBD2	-	CASSLAGAGRTGELFF	TGCGCCAGCAGCCTGGCGGGAGCAGGTAGGACCGGGGAGCTGTTTTTT